This entry concerns a single TCR beta chain. Its matching antigen is unknown. These data are taken from a study of shared clonotypes between healthy human individuals. The study's findings and limits: Enrolling few donors narrowed the genetic and exposure-history diversity that was represented.

Profiled with immunoSEQ multiplex PCR; TCRdb holds only in-frame clones, not every one. The sample yields approximately 1.5 million clones, 98% seen once. Germline CDR1 reads SGHTS; CDR2 reads YDEGEE. The CDR3 totals 15 residues. Trimming removed 0 bases from V and 2 bases from J, with 9 bases in between. Input material: naive CD4+ T cells sorted from blood. Noted subset: CD45RA+ positively selected. The chain uses TRBV5-8 and TRBJ1-3; no firm D call. This TCR derives from a man aged 25-45 years in good health. The chain's CDR3 is CASSLEGTTGNTIYF. CDR3 DNA: TGTGCCAGCAGCTTGGAGGGAACTACTGGAAACACCATATATTTT.